This T cell receptor (beta chain) is from a study of glioma-infiltrating T cells after dendritic cell vaccination (dated by TCRdb to 2016 to 2017). In terms of the full investigation: Of the 15 glioblastoma patients in the cohort, all drawn from Phase I and II dendritic cell vaccination trials, 9 were newly diagnosed and 6 had recurrent disease. Between the early 2000s and the early 2010s, patients were given autologous tumor lysate-pulsed dendritic cell vaccination. The vaccine consisted of monocyte-derived dendritic cells cultured roughly 7 days with IL-4 and GM-CSF, then pulsed overnight with autologous tumor lysate. Each patient was given three intradermal dendritic cell vaccine injections, spaced two weeks apart, in the arm below the axilla. Deep sequencing of TCR beta CDR3 regions was used to quantify tumor-infiltrating lymphocyte content and compare tumor and blood repertoires in dendritic cell-vaccinated glioblastoma patients. TCR sequencing metrics, including TIL content and tumor-blood repertoire overlap, were correlated with survival after dendritic cell vaccination.

Patients were selected on the basis of adequate residual fresh-frozen tumor tissue and more than two years of available survival data. Although molecular status otherwise differed among the glioblastoma patients, no patient had an isocitrate dehydrogenase mutation. PBMC were collected before vaccination, two weeks after the third vaccination, and at tumor progression if tumor progression occurred. The Qiagen DNeasy Blood extraction Kit was used to extract genomic DNA. In the case of this clone: Its recognized antigen is unknown. No much larger clone exists at a distance of one base, and base qualities are not known.

Overall study outcomes, separate from this receptor: Higher estimated pretreatment TIL content predicted longer time to progression and overall survival after dendritic cell vaccination. The response model built on TCR overlap across three groups was characterized as speculative, with prospective validation still needed. The cohort was small and heterogeneous, few patients had complete blood and tumor sets, and even fewer had initial-recurrent tumor pairs. No direct relationship between TCR clonality and survival was found, suggesting that a diverse polyclonal response may matter.

The immunoSEQ assay amplified TCRB CDR3 regions from about 2 micrograms of genomic DNA, or from all available DNA when less than that amount was available. For multiplex PCR, 60 forward primers for TCR V beta segments and 13 reverse primers for J beta segments were used. To estimate the number of reads per starting template, synthetic control templates were added to each sample at limiting dilution. The Illumina HiSeq System generated 87 bp sequencing reads. Concerning the study's data processing: PCR and sequencing errors were removed by merging closely related sequences with a nearest neighbor algorithm. TCR overlap was defined as the percentage of unique tumor TCR beta sequences that were also present in the same patient's peripheral blood. Held by TCRdb, this immuneACCESS table contains in-frame sequences only and omits some clones. Under half of the omission traces to an unresolved V gene where checked; the cause of the rest is unknown. The DNA was the basis for D and trimming; V, J and clone size are from that table. Recorded for this sample are 49,000 or so clones; 85% of them occurred a single time. Over 9.5% of the sample lies in the top ten.

The cysteine opens and the phenylalanine closes a CDR3 of 17 amino acids. Only the CDR3 portion is preserved as DNA: 51 bases, with reading frame beginning at the first base. Trimming accounts for 4 bases at V and 3 bases at J, while the number of junction bases matched to no gene is 16. Taken from the germline V gene (reference sequence), the CDR1 and CDR2 loops are GTSNPN and SVGIG. The source was blood, collected before dendritic cell vaccination. This TCR came from a human donor with glioblastoma. Recombination linked TRBV30 to TRBJ2-7, with 9 middle bases fitting TRBD2. The CDR3 region has the sequence CAWTPGTIAGVDYEQYF. The nucleotide sequence reads as follows: TGTGCCTGGACCCCTGGCACCATAGCGGGGGTGGACTACGAGCAGTACTTC. This CDR3, with the reference TRBV30 and TRBJ2-7 proteins standing in past its ends, gives the full variable domain SQTIHQWPATLVQPVGSPLSLECTVEGTSNPNLYWYRQAAGRGLQLLFYSVGIGQISSEVPQNLSASRPQDRQFILSSKKLLLSDSGFYLCAWTPGTIAGVDYEQYFGPGTRLTVT.